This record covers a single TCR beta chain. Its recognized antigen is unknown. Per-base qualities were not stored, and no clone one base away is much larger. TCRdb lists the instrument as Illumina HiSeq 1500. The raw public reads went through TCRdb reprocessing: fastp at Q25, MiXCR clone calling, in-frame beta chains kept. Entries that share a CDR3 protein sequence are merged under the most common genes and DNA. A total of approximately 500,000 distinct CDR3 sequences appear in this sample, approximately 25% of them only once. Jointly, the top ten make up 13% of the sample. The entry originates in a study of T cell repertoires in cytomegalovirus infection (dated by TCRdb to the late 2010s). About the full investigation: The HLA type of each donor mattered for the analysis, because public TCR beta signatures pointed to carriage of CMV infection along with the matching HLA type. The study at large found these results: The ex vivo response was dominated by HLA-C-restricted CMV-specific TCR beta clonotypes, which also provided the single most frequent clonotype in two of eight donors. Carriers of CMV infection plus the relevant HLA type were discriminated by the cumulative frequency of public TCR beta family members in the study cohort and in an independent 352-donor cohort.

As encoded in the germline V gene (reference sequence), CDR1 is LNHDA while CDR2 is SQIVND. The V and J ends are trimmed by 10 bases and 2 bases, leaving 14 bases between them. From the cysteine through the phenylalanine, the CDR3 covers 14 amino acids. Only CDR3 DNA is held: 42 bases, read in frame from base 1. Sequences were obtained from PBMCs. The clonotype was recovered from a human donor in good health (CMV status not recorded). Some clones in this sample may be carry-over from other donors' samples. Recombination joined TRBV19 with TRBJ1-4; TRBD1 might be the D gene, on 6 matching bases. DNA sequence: TGTGCCACTAAAGAGGGGGGGACTAATGAAAAACTGTTTTTT. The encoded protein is CATKEGGTNEKLFF.